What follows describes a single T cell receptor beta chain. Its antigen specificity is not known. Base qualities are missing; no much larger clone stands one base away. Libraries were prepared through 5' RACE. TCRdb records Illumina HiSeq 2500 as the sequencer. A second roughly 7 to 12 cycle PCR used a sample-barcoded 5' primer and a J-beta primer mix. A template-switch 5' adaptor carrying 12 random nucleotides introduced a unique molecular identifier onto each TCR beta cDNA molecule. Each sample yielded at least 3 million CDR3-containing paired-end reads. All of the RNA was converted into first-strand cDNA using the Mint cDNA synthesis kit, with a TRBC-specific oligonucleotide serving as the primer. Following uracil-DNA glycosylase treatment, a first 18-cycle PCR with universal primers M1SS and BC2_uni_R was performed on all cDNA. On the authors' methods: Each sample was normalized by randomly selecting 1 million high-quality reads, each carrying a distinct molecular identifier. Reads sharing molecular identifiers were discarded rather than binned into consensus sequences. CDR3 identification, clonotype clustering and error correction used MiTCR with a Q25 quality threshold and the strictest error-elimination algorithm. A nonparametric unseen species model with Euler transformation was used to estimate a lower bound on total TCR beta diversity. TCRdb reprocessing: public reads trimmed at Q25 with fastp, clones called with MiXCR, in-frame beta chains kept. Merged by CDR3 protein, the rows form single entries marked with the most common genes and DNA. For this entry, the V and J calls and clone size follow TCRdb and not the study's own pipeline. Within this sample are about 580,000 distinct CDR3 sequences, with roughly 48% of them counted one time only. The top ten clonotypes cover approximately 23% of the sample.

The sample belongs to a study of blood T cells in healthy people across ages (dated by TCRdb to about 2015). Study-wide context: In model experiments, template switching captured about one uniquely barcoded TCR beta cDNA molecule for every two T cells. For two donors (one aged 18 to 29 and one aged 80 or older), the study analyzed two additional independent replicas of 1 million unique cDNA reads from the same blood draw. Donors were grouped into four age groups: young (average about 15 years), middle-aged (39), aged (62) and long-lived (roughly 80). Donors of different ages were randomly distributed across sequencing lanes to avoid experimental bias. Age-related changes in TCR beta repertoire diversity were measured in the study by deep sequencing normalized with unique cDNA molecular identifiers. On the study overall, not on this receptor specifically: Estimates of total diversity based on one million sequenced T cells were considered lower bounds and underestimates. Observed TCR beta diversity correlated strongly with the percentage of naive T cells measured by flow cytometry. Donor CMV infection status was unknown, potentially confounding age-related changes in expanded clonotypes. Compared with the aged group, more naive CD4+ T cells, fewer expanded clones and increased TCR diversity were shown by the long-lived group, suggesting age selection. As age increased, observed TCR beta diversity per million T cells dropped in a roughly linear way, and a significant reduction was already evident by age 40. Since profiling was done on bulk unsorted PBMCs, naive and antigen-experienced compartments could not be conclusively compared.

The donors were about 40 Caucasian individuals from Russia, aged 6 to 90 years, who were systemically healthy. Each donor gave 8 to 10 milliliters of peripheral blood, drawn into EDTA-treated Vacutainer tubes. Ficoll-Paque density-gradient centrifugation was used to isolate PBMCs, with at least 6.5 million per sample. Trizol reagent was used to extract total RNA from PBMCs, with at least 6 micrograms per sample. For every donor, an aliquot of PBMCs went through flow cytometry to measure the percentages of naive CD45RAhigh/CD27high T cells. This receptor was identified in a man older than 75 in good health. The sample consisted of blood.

The CDR3: CASSLSRISYEQYF. The DNA reads TGTGCCAGCAGCTTAAGTCGGATTTCCTACGAGCAGTACTTC. The V and J segments used are TRBV7-2 and TRBJ2-7; the D gene remains uncertain. The junction carries 9 bases between V and J, which are trimmed by 2 bases and 1 base respectively. Counted from cysteine to phenylalanine, this CDR3 has 14 amino acids. CDR3 DNA only is kept here, 42 bases in frame from base 1. Based on the germline V gene, the CDR1 and CDR2 sequences are SGHTA and FQGNSA.